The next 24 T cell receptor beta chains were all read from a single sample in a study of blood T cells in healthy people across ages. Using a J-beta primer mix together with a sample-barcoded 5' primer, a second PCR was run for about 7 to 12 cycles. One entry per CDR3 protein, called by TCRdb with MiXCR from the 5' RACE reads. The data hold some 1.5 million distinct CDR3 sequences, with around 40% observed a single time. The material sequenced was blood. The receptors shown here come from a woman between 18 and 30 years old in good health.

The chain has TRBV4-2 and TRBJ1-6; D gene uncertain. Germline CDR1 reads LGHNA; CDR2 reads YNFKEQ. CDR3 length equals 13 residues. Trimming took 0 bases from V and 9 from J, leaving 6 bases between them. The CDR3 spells CASSQDQASPLHF. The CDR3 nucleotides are TGTGCCAGCAGCCAAGACCAGGCTTCACCCCTCCACTTT.

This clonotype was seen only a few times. The chain's CDR3 is CASSTDRGRYEQYF. Here the CDR3 DNA reads TGTGCCAGCAGTACGGACAGGGGGCGTTACGAGCAGTACTTC. J is TRBJ2-7 and V is TRBV27; TRBD1 matches at 11 bases. The V gene end was trimmed by 5 bases and the J gene end by 4 bases; junction bases not matched to a gene: 4. The CDR3 has 14 residues. Per germline, CDR1 MNHEY and CDR2 SMNVEV (reference sequence).

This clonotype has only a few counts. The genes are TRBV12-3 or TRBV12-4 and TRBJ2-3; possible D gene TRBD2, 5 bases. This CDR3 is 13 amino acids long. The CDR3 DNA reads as TGTGCTGTCGCGGGTTATAGCACAGATACGCAGTATTTT. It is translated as CAVAGYSTDTQYF.

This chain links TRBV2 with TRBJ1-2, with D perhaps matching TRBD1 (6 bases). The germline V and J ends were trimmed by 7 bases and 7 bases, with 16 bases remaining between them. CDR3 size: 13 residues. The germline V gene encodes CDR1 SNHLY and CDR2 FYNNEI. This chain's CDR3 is CASTQVGGLGYTF. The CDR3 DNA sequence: TGTGCCAGCACCCAAGTCGGGGGGCTTGGCTACACCTTC.

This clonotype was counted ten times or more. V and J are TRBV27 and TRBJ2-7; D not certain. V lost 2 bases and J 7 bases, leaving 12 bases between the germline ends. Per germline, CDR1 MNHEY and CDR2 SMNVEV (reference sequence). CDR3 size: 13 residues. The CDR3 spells CASSLISHNEQYF. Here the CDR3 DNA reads TGTGCCAGCAGTTTAATTTCCCACAATGAGCAGTACTTC.

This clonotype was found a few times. The chain's CDR3 is CASSLEGDWYNEQFF. CDR3 in DNA: TGTGCCAGCAGCTTAGAGGGGGACTGGTACAATGAGCAGTTCTTC. V usage is TRBV7-9 and J usage is TRBJ2-1; D tentatively fits TRBD1 or TRBD2 (6 bases each). The CDR3 has 15 residues. V was shortened by 1 base and J by 4 bases, with 11 bases between the two germline ends. Per the germline V gene, CDR1 is SEHNR and CDR2 is FQNEAQ (reference sequence). Together with reference TRBV7-9 and TRBJ2-1, the CDR3 gives the full variable domain: DTGVSQNPRHKITKRGQNVTFRCDPISEHNRLYWYRQTLGQGPEFLTYFQNEAQLEKSRLLSDRFSAERPKGSFSTLEIQRTEQGDSAMYLCASSLEGDWYNEQFFGPGTRLTVL.

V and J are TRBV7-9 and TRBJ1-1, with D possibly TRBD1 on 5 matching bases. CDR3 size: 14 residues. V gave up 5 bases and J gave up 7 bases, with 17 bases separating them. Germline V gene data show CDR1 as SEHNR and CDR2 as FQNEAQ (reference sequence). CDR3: CASSARRWTLEAFF. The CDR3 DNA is TGTGCCAGCAGCGCGAGACGATGGACACTTGAAGCTTTCTTT.

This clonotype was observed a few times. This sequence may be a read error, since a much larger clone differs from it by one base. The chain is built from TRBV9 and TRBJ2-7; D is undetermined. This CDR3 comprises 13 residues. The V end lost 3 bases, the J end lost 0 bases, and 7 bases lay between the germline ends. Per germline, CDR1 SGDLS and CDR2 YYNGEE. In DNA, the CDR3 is TGTGCCAGCAGCGCGGACGGCTCCTACGAGCAGTACTTC. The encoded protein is CASSADGSYEQYF.

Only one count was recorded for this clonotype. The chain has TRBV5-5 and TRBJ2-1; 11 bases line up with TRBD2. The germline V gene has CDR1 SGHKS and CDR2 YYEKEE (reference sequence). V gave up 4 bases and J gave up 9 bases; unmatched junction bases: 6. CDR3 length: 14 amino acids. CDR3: CASSVVLAGGEQFF. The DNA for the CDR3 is TGTGCCAGCAGCGTGGTGCTAGCGGGGGGTGAGCAGTTCTTC.

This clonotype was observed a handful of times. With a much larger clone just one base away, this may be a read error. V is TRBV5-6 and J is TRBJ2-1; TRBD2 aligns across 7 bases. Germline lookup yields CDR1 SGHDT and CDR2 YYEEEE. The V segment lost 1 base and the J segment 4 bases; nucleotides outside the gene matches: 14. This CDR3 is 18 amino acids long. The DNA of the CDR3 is TGTGCCAGCAGCTTGACATTAAAGGGACGAGCGGGATACAATGAGCAGTTCTTC. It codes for CASSLTLKGRAGYNEQFF.

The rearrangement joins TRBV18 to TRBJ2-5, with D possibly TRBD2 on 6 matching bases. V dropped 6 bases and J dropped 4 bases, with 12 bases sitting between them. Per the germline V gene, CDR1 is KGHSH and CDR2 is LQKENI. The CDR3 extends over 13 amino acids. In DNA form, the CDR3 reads TGTGCCAGCTCGTGGAGGGATCGAGAGACCCAGTACTTC. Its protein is CASSWRDRETQYF. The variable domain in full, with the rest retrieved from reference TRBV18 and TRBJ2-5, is NAGVMQNPRHLVRRRGQEARLRCSPMKGHSHVYWYRQLPEEGLKFMVYLQKENIIDESGMPKERFSAEFPKEGPSILRIQQVVRGDSAAYFCASSWRDRETQYFGPGTRLLVL.

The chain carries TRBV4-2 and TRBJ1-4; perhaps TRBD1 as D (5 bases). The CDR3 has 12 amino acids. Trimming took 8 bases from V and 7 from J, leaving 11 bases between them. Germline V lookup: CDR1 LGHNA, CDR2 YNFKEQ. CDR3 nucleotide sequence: TGTGCCAGCCGGGGGGAGTTTGAAAAACTGTTTTTT. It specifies CASRGEFEKLFF.

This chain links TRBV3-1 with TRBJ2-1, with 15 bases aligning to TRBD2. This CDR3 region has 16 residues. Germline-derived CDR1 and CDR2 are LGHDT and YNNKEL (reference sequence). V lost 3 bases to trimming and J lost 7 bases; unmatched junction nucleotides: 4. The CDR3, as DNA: TGTGCCAGCAGCCACCTGGGACTAGCGGGAGGTAATGAGCAGTTCTTC. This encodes CASSHLGLAGGNEQFF.

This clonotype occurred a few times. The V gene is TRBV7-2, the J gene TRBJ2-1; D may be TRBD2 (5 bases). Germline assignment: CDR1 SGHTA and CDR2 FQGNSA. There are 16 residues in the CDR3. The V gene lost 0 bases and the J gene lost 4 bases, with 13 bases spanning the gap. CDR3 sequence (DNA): TGTGCCAGCAGCTTAGCGCACGGGATGGGATACAATGAGCAGTTCTTC. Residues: CASSLAHGMGYNEQFF.

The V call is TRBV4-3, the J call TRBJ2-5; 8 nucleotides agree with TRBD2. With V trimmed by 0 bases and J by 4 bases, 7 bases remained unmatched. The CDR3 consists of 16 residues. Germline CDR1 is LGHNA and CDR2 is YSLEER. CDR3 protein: CASSQDIAGNRETQYF. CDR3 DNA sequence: TGCGCCAGCAGCCAAGATATAGCGGGAAATAGAGAGACCCAGTACTTC.

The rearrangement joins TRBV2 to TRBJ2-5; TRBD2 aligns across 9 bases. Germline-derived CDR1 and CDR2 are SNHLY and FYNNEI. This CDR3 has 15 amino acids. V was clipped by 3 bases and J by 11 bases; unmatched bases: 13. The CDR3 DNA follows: TGTGCCAGCAGTGAGATGGCTAGCGGGGCCTCTGAGCAGTACTTC. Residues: CASSEMASGASEQYF.

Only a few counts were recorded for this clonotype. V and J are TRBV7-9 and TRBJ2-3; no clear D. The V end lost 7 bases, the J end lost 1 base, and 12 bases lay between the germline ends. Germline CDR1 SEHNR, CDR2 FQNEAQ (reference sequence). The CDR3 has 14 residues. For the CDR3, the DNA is TGTGCCAGCACCGTAGATCAGGGCACAGATACGCAGTATTTT. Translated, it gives CASTVDQGTDTQYF.

The CDR3 DNA sequence: TGTGCCAGCAGCATCCACCGGGTCACTGGGCCCTACGAGCAGTACTTC. Protein sequence: CASSIHRVTGPYEQYF. The genes are TRBV5-5 and TRBJ2-7; D gene uncertain. The CDR3 totals 16 residues. The germline gives CDR1 SGHKS, CDR2 YYEKEE (reference sequence). Trimming stripped 4 bases from V and 2 bases from J, with 19 bases between.

CDR3 loop: CASSPKRTGELFF. The CDR3 region has the DNA TGTGCCAGCAGCCCCAAGAGGACCGGGGAGCTGTTTTTT. The rearrangement uses TRBV7-3 and TRBJ2-2; unclear D gene. The CDR3 consists of 13 residues. CDR1 and CDR2 from the germline V gene are SGHTA and FQGTGA. The V and J ends lost 5 bases and 5 bases respectively, with 9 bases between them.

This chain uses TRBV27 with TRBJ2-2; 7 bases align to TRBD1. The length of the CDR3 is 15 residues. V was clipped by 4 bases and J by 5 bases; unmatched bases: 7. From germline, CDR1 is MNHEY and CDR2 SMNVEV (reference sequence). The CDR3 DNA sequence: TGTGCCAGCAGTTGCTCTAGGGGGCGGACCGGGGAGCTGTTTTTT. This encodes CASSCSRGRTGELFF.

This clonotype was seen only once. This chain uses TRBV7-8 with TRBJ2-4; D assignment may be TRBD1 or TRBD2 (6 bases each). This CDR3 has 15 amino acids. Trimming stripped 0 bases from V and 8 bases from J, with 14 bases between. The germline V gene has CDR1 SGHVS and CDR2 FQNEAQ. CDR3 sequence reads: CASSLAQGSGDIQYF. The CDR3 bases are TGTGCCAGCAGCTTAGCCCAGGGGTCGGGGGACATTCAGTACTTC. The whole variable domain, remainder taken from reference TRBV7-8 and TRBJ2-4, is GAGVSQSPRYKVAKRGQDVALRCDPISGHVSLFWYQQALGQGPEFLTYFQNEAQLDKSGLPSDRFFAERPEGSVSTLKIQRTQQEDSAVYLCASSLAQGSGDIQYFGAGTRLSVL.

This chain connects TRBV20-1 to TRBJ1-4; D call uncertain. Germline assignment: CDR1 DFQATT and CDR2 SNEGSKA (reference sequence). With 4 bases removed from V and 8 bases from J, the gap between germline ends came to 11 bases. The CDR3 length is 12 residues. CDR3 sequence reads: CSAISLSEKLFF. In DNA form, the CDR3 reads TGCAGTGCTATTAGCCTTTCGGAAAAACTGTTTTTT.

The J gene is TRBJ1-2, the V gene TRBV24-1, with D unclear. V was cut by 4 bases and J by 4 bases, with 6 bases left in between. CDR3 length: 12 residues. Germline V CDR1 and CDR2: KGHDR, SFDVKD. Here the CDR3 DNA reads TGTGCCACCAGTGACCTCTCCTATGGCTACACCTTC. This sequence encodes CATSDLSYGYTF.

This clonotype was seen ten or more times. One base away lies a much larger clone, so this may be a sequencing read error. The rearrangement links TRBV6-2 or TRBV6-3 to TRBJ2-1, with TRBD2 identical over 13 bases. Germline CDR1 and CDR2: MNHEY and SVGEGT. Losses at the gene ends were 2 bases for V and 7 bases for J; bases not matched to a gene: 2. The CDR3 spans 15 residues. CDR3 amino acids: CASSYATSGGNEQFF. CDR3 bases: TGTGCCAGCAGTTACGCGACTAGCGGGGGGAATGAGCAGTTCTTC.